This T cell receptor beta chain was profiled in a study of vaccination and CD4 T cells after COVID-19. Notes on this clonotype: Its matching antigen is unknown.

CD4+ T cells that had been cultured provided DNA sequenced with the Oncomine TCR Beta short-read assay. Genomic DNA from cultured CD4+ T cells was extracted. Using its own MiXCR run on the PCR reads, TCRdb lists one record per CDR3 protein. The sample contains around 18,000 distinct CDR3 sequences, 58% of which appear only once. Stated treatment: roughly ten-day PBMC culture with coronavirus spike peptide pools or control peptides (ViraFEST assay). The source was CD4+ T cells from blood, cultured in vitro, collected after SARS-CoV-2 vaccination. This sequence was found in a human donor who had recovered from COVID-19.

CDR3 sequence reads: CASRYRGMNTEAFF. Here the CDR3 DNA reads TGTGCCAGCAGGTACAGGGGGATGAACACTGAAGCTTTCTTT. The V call is TRBV12-3 or TRBV12-4, the J call TRBJ1-1, with 8 bases fitting TRBD1. This CDR3 contains 14 residues. Trimming took 6 bases from V and 0 from J; bases not matched to a gene: 3.